A selection of T cell receptor beta chains follows, all from one sample in a study of graft-versus-host responses after intestinal transplantation. Repertoires were generated with immunoSEQ multiplex PCR, while TCRdb's copy carries only in-frame clones and drops some. This sample has about 77,000 clones, with about 90% found just once. Sequenced here: PBMCs, sampled 98 days after intestinal transplantation. Source of these receptors: a human patient who received an intestinal transplant, so some T cells may come from the graft donor. Each CDR3 is given with its conserved first and last residue. D genes are given only for firm matches. Clone sizes are given selectively: once, few, many, or a class where the clone is expanded.

v_call,j_call,clone_size,d_call,cdr3_nt,cdr3_aa
TRBV6-4,TRBJ1-1,NA,TRBD1,TGTGCCAGCAGTAGGGACAGGGGAGACGCTGAAGCTTTCTTT,CASSRDRGDAEAFF
TRBV6-4,TRBJ2-3,NA,TRBD1,TGTGCCAGCAGTGACTCGGGACAGGGGGCAGATACGCAGTATTTT,CASSDSGQGADTQYF
TRBV28,TRBJ1-3,NA,NA,TGTGCCAGCAGTACAAGCTCAAGAAACACCATATATTTT,CASSTSSRNTIYF
TRBV11-2,TRBJ1-1,NA,NA,TGTGCCAGCAGCCTCCTAAGCCCCCGTATCCTATCGATGAACACTGAAGCTTTCTTT,CASSLLSPRILSMNTEAFF
TRBV28,TRBJ1-2,NA,TRBD1,TGTGCCAGCACCTCTAGGACAGGGGCTGGCTACACCTTC,CASTSRTGAGYTF
TRBV5-1,TRBJ2-5,NA,NA,TGCGCCAGCAGCTTCGGACAAGAGACCCAGTACTTC,CASSFGQETQYF
TRBV29-1,TRBJ2-1,NA,NA,TGCAGCGGGGACTGCAATGAGCAGTTCTTC,CSGDCNEQFF
TRBV6-5,TRBJ2-2,few,NA,TGTGCCAGCAGTTACTCGGGGTCCGGGGAGCTGTTTTTT,CASSYSGSGELFF
TRBV13,TRBJ2-3,NA,TRBD2,TGTGCCAGCAGCTTAGGGACTAGCTCCTTTAGCACAGATACGCAGTATTTT,CASSLGTSSFSTDTQYF
TRBV30,TRBJ1-1,NA,NA,TGTGCCTGGAATCCATCGGGGGACATGGCTTTCTTT,CAWNPSGDMAFF
TRBV19,TRBJ2-2,NA,TRBD2,TGTGCCAGTAGTATGGGACTAGCGGGAGGGACGAACACCGGGGAGCTGTTTTTT,CASSMGLAGGTNTGELFF
TRBV6-5,TRBJ1-6,NA,TRBD1,TGTGCCAGCAGTTACCGACAGGGTTATTCACCCCTCCACTTT,CASSYRQGYSPLHF
TRBV7-9,TRBJ2-7,NA,NA,TGTGCCAGCAGCTTAGTATCCTACGAGCAGTACTTC,CASSLVSYEQYF
TRBV11-2,TRBJ2-5,NA,NA,TGTGCCAGCAGCTTAGCTTCTTGGGTAGGGGAGGAAGAGACCCAGTACTTC,CASSLASWVGEEETQYF
TRBV9,TRBJ2-7,NA,TRBD1,TGTGCCAGCAGCGTGCGACCGACAGGGGTAGACGAGCAGTACTTC,CASSVRPTGVDEQYF
TRBV7-9,TRBJ2-5,NA,NA,TGTGCCAGCAGCAAAAGGGACACCATTCAAGAGACCCAGTACTTC,CASSKRDTIQETQYF
TRBV6-1,TRBJ2-1,NA,TRBD2,TGTGCCAGCAGGGCGACCCGGGGGGTAGGCAATGAGCAGTTCTTC,CASRATRGVGNEQFF
TRBV6-6,TRBJ2-1,NA,NA,TGTGCCAGCAGTTACACCGGGACCAACAATGAGCAGTTCTTC,CASSYTGTNNEQFF
TRBV6-1,TRBJ2-7,NA,NA,TGTGCCAGCAGTGAAGCGGGCAGCCCCTACGAGCAGTACTTC,CASSEAGSPYEQYF
TRBV5-1,TRBJ2-1,NA,TRBD2,TGCGCCAGCAGGCCTAGCGGGGGGGATTACAATGAGCAGTTCTTC,CASRPSGGDYNEQFF
TRBV7-3,TRBJ2-1,NA,NA,TGTGCCAGCAGCAAGACCCCCGCCCTCCAATCTGAGCAGTTCTTC,CASSKTPALQSEQFF
TRBV27,TRBJ2-7,NA,NA,TGTGCCAGCAGACATGGAGGGGAGGTTTACGAGCAGTACTTC,CASRHGGEVYEQYF
TRBV7-2,TRBJ2-3,NA,TRBD2,TGTGCCAGCAGCTTAGGAGGGGCTAGCGGGGGAAATACGCAGTATTTT,CASSLGGASGGNTQYF
TRBV7-2,TRBJ2-2,NA,TRBD1,TGTGCCAGCAACCAATTAACAGGGGCCGGGGAGCTGTTTTTT,CASNQLTGAGELFF
TRBV2,TRBJ2-2,NA,NA,TGTGCCTGCACCCTTCTTCCCGGGACTGTGACCGGGGAGCTGTTTTTT,CACTLLPGTVTGELFF
TRBV7-6,TRBJ1-4,NA,NA,TGTGCCAGCAGCTTTGGCGCAACTAATGAAAAACTGTTTTTT,CASSFGATNEKLFF
TRBV6-4,TRBJ2-1,NA,TRBD1,TGTGCCAGCAGCCGACAGGGGACTGATGAGCAGTTCTTC,CASSRQGTDEQFF
TRBV6-5,TRBJ1-2,NA,NA,TGTGCCAGCAATACTTGGGCGGGGGGCTACACCTTC,CASNTWAGGYTF
TRBV4-1,TRBJ2-4,NA,TRBD1,TGCGCCAGCAGCCAAGATTGGGGACAGGGGGTCATTCAGTACTTC,CASSQDWGQGVIQYF
TRBV2,TRBJ1-3,NA,NA,TGTGCCAGCAGGATACGACCGGGACTCCTGTTGCCAGGAAACACCATATATTTT,CASRIRPGLLLPGNTIYF
TRBV9,TRBJ1-2,NA,TRBD1,TGTGCCAGCAGCGTAGGTGAAGGGGGCGTGAAGGGCTACACCTTC,CASSVGEGGVKGYTF
TRBV19,TRBJ2-5,NA,NA,TGTGCCAGTAGTATAGACCAGGAGACCCAGTACTTC,CASSIDQETQYF
TRBV11-2,TRBJ2-3,NA,TRBD2,TGTGCCAGCAGCTCTCCGGCGGCGGGGGGGACAGATACGCAGTATTTT,CASSSPAAGGTDTQYF
TRBV7-2,TRBJ2-3,few,NA,TGTGCCAGCAGCTCCGTGGGGGGCACAGATACGCAGTATTTT,CASSSVGGTDTQYF
TRBV6-6,TRBJ2-1,NA,TRBD1,TGTGCCAGCAGACTAGGGACAGGGCTAGATGAGCAGTTCTTC,CASRLGTGLDEQFF
TRBV6-1,TRBJ2-3,NA,NA,TGTGCCAGCGATCTAATGTCTGATACGCAGTATTTT,CASDLMSDTQYF
TRBV15,TRBJ2-6,NA,TRBD1,TGTGCCACCAGCCGACAGGGGGTTTCGACAGTTTCTGGGGCCAACGTCCTGACTTTC,CATSRQGVSTVSGANVLTF
TRBV5-1,TRBJ2-5,NA,NA,TGCGCCAGCAGCTTCCGGGGGCAAGAGACCCAGTACTTC,CASSFRGQETQYF
TRBV4-1,TRBJ2-4,NA,NA,TGCGCCAGCAGCCAAGGTGGAGGGGTTGATATTCAGTACTTC,CASSQGGGVDIQYF
TRBV11-2,TRBJ2-3,NA,NA,TGTGCCAGGACGTTGCCGGAGACGACAGATACGCAGTATTTT,CARTLPETTDTQYF
TRBV28,TRBJ1-1,NA,NA,TGTGCCAGCAGTTTCAGTGGCATGAACACTGAAGCTTTCTTT,CASSFSGMNTEAFF
TRBV7-2,TRBJ1-5,NA,NA,TGTGCCAGCAGCTTAGGGCTCTGGGACAAGCATAGCAATCAGCCCCAGCATTTT,CASSLGLWDKHSNQPQHF
TRBV19,TRBJ2-5,NA,TRBD1,TGTGCCAGTAGCTCCGGGACAGGGTGGCAAGAGACCCAGTACTTC,CASSSGTGWQETQYF
TRBV5-1,TRBJ1-3,NA,NA,TGCGCCAGCAGCTTACAGGGTGGAAACACCATATATTTT,CASSLQGGNTIYF